These 16 T cell receptor beta chains were all obtained from the same sample, sequenced in a study of blood T cell repertoires in COVID-19. Repertoires were generated with immunoSEQ multiplex PCR, while TCRdb's copy carries only in-frame clones and drops some. This sample has 200,000 to 250,000 clones, with roughly 79% found just once. Source material: peripheral blood. The receptors here all came from a woman at least 80 years old with COVID-19, enrolled during active disease.

Points on this clone: The sample has other DNA sequences that encode this CDR3 too. This chain uses TRBV5-1 with TRBJ2-2, with D tentatively TRBD1 (7 bases). CDR1 and CDR2 from the germline V gene are SGHRS and YFSETQ. Trimming left V 4 bases short and J 1 base short, with 11 bases between. The CDR3 runs 15 residues. In DNA form, the CDR3 reads TGCGCCAGCAGCCGCGGGACAGAGAACACCGGGGAGCTGTTTTTT. This encodes CASSRGTENTGELFF.

The J gene is TRBJ1-6, the V gene TRBV19; TRBD1 matches 10 bases. V lost 10 bases and J lost 7; bases outside the gene matches: 7. Per germline, CDR1 LNHDA and CDR2 SQIVND (reference sequence). This CDR3 is built from 14 residues. The CDR3 coding sequence is TGTGCCACCCAGACAGGGGGCAGAAATTCACCCCTCCACTTT. Translation: CATQTGGRNSPLHF.

V is TRBV7-9 and J is TRBJ1-1; no firm D call. V lost 5 bases to trimming and J lost 11 bases, with 12 bases between them. The CDR3 consists of 11 residues. Per germline, CDR1 SEHNR and CDR2 FQNEAQ (reference sequence). CDR3 loop: CASSPRVRAFF. CDR3 coding DNA: TGTGCCAGCAGCCCCCGGGTCCGGGCTTTCTTT.

J is TRBJ2-7 and V is TRBV27, with TRBD1 matching over 10 bases. This CDR3 has 14 residues. From germline, CDR1 is MNHEY and CDR2 SMNVEV (reference sequence). V shed 7 bases, J shed 0 bases, and the junction held 3 bases outside the gene matches. CDR3 in amino acids: CASTRTGGSYEQYF. CDR3 in DNA: TGTGCCAGCACCCGGACAGGGGGCTCCTACGAGCAGTACTTC.

This clone was seen only a few times. The rearrangement uses TRBV2 and TRBJ2-7; perhaps TRBD2 as D (6 bases). V was shortened by 4 bases and J by 2 bases, with 12 bases between the two germline ends. CDR3 length equals 14 residues. The V gene's germline CDR1 is SNHLY and CDR2 FYNNEI. CDR3 amino acids: CASSGGAITYEQYF. In nucleotides, the CDR3 is TGTGCCAGCAGTGGCGGGGCAATCACCTACGAGCAGTACTTC.

V and J are TRBV6-6 and TRBJ1-1; 7 nucleotides align to TRBD1. V was pared by 7 bases and J by 10 bases, with 15 bases of the junction left unmatched. This CDR3 region has 14 residues. From germline, CDR1 is MNHNY and CDR2 SVGAGI (reference sequence). The CDR3 bases are TGTGCCAGCACCTTCCCGGCCGAGGGGGCGCGAGCTTTCTTT. Amino acids: CASTFPAEGARAFF.

The V and J genes are TRBV19 and TRBJ2-1; 10 nucleotides align to TRBD2. This CDR3 has 14 residues. Germline V gene lookup returns CDR1 LNHDA and CDR2 SQIVND (reference sequence). After removal of 6 bases from V and 8 bases from J, the junction contained 7 bases not matched to a gene. The CDR3 DNA reads TGTGCCAGTAGAAGAGCGGGAGGGAGGGATGAGCAGTTCTTC. It encodes CASRRAGGRDEQFF.

This clone was seen a few times. This chain joins TRBV24-1 and TRBJ2-1, with 14 bases lining up with TRBD2. V gave up 5 bases and J gave up 5 bases; unmatched junction bases: 7. Per germline, CDR1 KGHDR and CDR2 SFDVKD. The CDR3 contains 17 residues. CDR3 sequence (DNA): TGTGCCACCAGTGTTGGGACTAGCGGGGGAGCCAACAATGAGCAGTTCTTC. Translated: CATSVGTSGGANNEQFF.

The chain links TRBV7-9 to TRBJ2-3; 12 positions agree with TRBD2. Germline V lookup: CDR1 SEHNR, CDR2 FQNEAQ (reference sequence). With V trimmed by 2 bases and J by 1 base, 7 bases remained unmatched. The CDR3 covers 18 residues. CDR3: CASSLSRLAGGGTDTQYF. In DNA, the CDR3 is TGTGCCAGCAGCTTAAGTCGGCTAGCGGGAGGGGGCACAGATACGCAGTATTTT.

This CDR3 is CASTTGTGNTEAFF. The CDR3 DNA is TGTGCCAGCACCACCGGTACAGGGAACACTGAAGCTTTCTTT. The chain combines TRBV19 with TRBJ1-1, with a tentative D call TRBD1 (5 bases). Germline loops: CDR1 LNHDA, CDR2 SQIVND (reference sequence). The CDR3 consists of 14 residues. V was clipped by 9 bases and J by 1 base, with 15 bases between them.

This rearrangement joins TRBV12-1 to TRBJ2-2; the table names TRBD2, a call not compared with the DNA. TRBV12-1 is a pseudogene segment. The CDR3 is 18 amino acids. The CDR3 DNA sequence: TGTGCCAGCAGCTCCTCTACTTTAGCGGGAGTGGAAAGGGGGGAGCTGTTTTTT. It codes for CASSSSTLAGVERGELFF.

The chain joins TRBV11-3 to TRBJ2-1, with 10 bases lining up with TRBD2. CDR3 length: 16 residues. Germline assignment: CDR1 SGHNT and CDR2 YENEEA. V was clipped by 5 bases and J by 7 bases; unmatched bases: 11. The CDR3: CASSEASGSILNEQFF. CDR3 nucleotide sequence: TGTGCCAGCAGCGAGGCTAGCGGGAGCATATTGAATGAGCAGTTCTTC.

The V gene is TRBV6-6, the J gene TRBJ1-1; no clear D. Per the germline V gene, CDR1 is MNHNY and CDR2 is SVGAGI (reference sequence). V lost 6 bases, J lost 0 bases, and 17 bases lay in between. The CDR3 has 16 residues. CDR3 DNA sequence: TGTGCCAGCAGCAGACTCCCCCGGGGTATGAACACTGAAGCTTTCTTT. It encodes CASSRLPRGMNTEAFF.

This clone has just a few counts. This sequence joins TRBV5-1 and TRBJ2-4; 7 positions match TRBD1. The CDR3 has 14 residues. V lost 3 bases and J lost 2; bases outside the gene matches: 2. CDR1 and CDR2 from the germline V gene are SGHRS and YFSETQ. CDR3: CASSWDSPKNIQYF. The CDR3 coding sequence is TGCGCCAGCAGCTGGGACAGCCCCAAAAACATTCAGTACTTC.

This chain links TRBV27 with TRBJ1-1; D is possibly TRBD1 (5 bases). CDR1 and CDR2 from the germline V gene are MNHEY and SMNVEV (reference sequence). The length of the CDR3 is 13 residues. V was clipped by 2 bases and J by 3 bases, with 7 bases between them. CDR3 loop: CASSLAQDTEAFF. The CDR3 DNA reads TGTGCCAGCAGTTTAGCACAGGACACTGAAGCTTTCTTT.

V gene TRBV19 combines with J gene TRBJ1-5; D may be TRBD1 (6 bases). Trimming cost V 2 bases and J 4 bases, with 18 bases left between them. Looked up from germline, CDR1 is LNHDA and CDR2 is SQIVND (reference sequence). The CDR3 runs to 17 residues. In DNA, the CDR3 is TGTGCCAGTAGTATACCCCACACGAGACAGGAAAATCAGCCCCAGCATTTT. Protein: CASSIPHTRQENQPQHF.